These T cell receptor beta chains were read from a single sample in a study of T cell responses to AZD1222 COVID-19 vaccine. This table comes from immunoSEQ multiplex PCR, and its TCRdb copy is limited to in-frame clones, with some not included. Here the sample spans 65,000 to 70,000 clones, 83% being singletons. The sample was peripheral blood, taken 28 days after the second AZD1222 dose. These receptors were obtained from an adult who received the AZD1222 COVID-19 vaccine. The CDR3 runs from the conserved cysteine through the conserved F or W. The D gene is left open where the match is weak. Rows give clone size only sometimes, using once, few, many, or a class for an expanded clone.

J,V,D,size,DNA,CDR3
TRBJ1-3,TRBV6-5,TRBD1,.,TGTGCCAGCAGTCGGACAGGGCCTGGAAACACCATATATTTT,CASSRTGPGNTIYF
TRBJ2-5,TRBV7-8,TRBD1,.,TGTGCCAGCAGCTTAAGGGCAGGGGGCGGGGAGACCCAGTACTTC,CASSLRAGGGETQYF
TRBJ2-1,TRBV28,.,.,TGTGCCAGCTGTTTTTGGGGGGCTTTGGGCAATGAGCAGTTCTTC,CASCFWGALGNEQFF
TRBJ1-2,TRBV28,TRBD1,.,TGTGCCAGCACCATAGGGGGGACAGGGGCCGCCCTCTATGGCTACACCTTC,CASTIGGTGAALYGYTF
TRBJ2-7,TRBV4-3,TRBD1,once,TGCGCCAGCAGCCAGGGACAGTTCTACGAGCAGTACTTC,CASSQGQFYEQYF
TRBJ1-1,TRBV6-5,TRBD1,.,TGTGCCAGCAGGCAGGGGGCTAACACTGAAGCTTTCTTT,CASRQGANTEAFF
TRBJ2-3,TRBV11-2,.,.,TGTGCCAGCAGCTTAGCTGGCGGGGCTTTGACAGATACGCAGTATTTT,CASSLAGGALTDTQYF
TRBJ1-1,TRBV7-9,TRBD1,few,TGTGCCAGCATCGGGGACAGGATGAACACTGAAGCTTTCTTT,CASIGDRMNTEAFF
TRBJ2-5,TRBV6-6,.,once,TGTGCCAGCAACCTACAGGGCAGAGAGACCCAGTACTTC,CASNLQGRETQYF
TRBJ1-3,TRBV7-8,.,.,TGTGCCAGCAGCAGAAGACTTGAAAGGGACACCATATATTTT,CASSRRLERDTIYF
TRBJ1-2,TRBV28,TRBD1,.,TGTGCCAGCAGCGTGACAGGGACAAACTATGGCTACACCTTC,CASSVTGTNYGYTF
TRBJ1-5,TRBV2,.,.,TGTGCCAGCAGTGTAAACAGGGCCAGCAATCAGCCCCAGCATTTT,CASSVNRASNQPQHF
TRBJ2-1,TRBV6-5,.,.,TGTGCCAGCACCGAAACGCGGCAGTCAAGGGGTGAGCAGTTCTTC,CASTETRQSRGEQFF
TRBJ2-3,TRBV4-1,TRBD2,many,TGCGCCAGCAGCCAAGAACCAGCGGGGCCGAGCACAGATACGCAGTATTTT,CASSQEPAGPSTDTQYF
TRBJ2-3,TRBV5-1,TRBD2,.,TGCGCCAGCAGCCCTCATGGACTAGCGGGGGGATTCACAGATACGCAGTATTTT,CASSPHGLAGGFTDTQYF
TRBJ1-4,TRBV7-9,.,.,TGTGCCAGCAGCTTAGAAGGAACTCAAAATGAAAAACTGTTTTTT,CASSLEGTQNEKLFF
TRBJ1-2,TRBV19,.,.,TGTGCCAGTAGGGACAGAAACAGGGACAACTATGGCTACACCTTC,CASRDRNRDNYGYTF
TRBJ2-1,TRBV5-1,.,.,TGCGCCAGCAGCTTGGACTCCTACAATGAGCAGTTCTTC,CASSLDSYNEQFF
TRBJ1-1,TRBV19,.,.,TGTGCCAGTACCACCCCCGGGGCCGAAACTATGAACACTGAAGCTTTCTTT,CASTTPGAETMNTEAFF
TRBJ1-2,TRBV5-6,.,.,TGTGCCAGCAGCTTTGGTATGGATGGCTACACCTTC,CASSFGMDGYTF
TRBJ2-7,TRBV7-9,.,.,TGTGCCAGCAGCTTACGACACGAGCAGTACTTC,CASSLRHEQYF
TRBJ2-7,TRBV24-1,.,.,TGTGCCACCAGTGAACACGGGGCCCCCTCAGGGCAGTACTTC,CATSEHGAPSGQYF
TRBJ2-7,TRBV6-5,.,.,TGTGCCAGCAATCCGGGATCCGAAACATCTGAGCAGTACTTC,CASNPGSETSEQYF
TRBJ1-4,TRBV10-1,TRBD1,large,TGCGCCGTTTGCGAGACAGGGAAGGAAAAACTGTTTTTT,CAVCETGKEKLFF
TRBJ2-1,TRBV4-3,TRBD2,.,TGCGCCAGCAGCCAAGAACTAGCGGGGGTGGGTGAGCAGTTCTTC,CASSQELAGVGEQFF
TRBJ1-5,TRBV4-2,.,.,TGTGCCAGCAGCCAAGGCAGGGAGAATCAGCCCCAGCATTTT,CASSQGRENQPQHF
TRBJ1-1,TRBV30,.,once,TGTGCCTGGAGTAAGGGGGGAGAGGCTTTCTTT,CAWSKGGEAFF